Below, one TCR beta chain is given with its context. The antigen is undetermined. The record originates from a study of molecular identifiers for immune sequencing clone quantification. General study points: Jurkat TCR RNA spiked in from one cell could reportedly be detected among some 1 million naive cells.

It was with previously described methods and listed TCR primers that bulk TCR libraries were made. TCRdb analysed the PCR reads with MiXCR anew, one entry per CDR3 protein. The sample lists about 510,000 distinct CDR3 sequences; about a fifth were seen once. V lost 0 bases and J lost 5; bases outside the gene matches: 10. The CDR3 consists of 17 residues. CDR1 is LGHNA and CDR2 is YSLEER in the germline V gene. What was sequenced was naive CD8+ T cells from blood, with Jurkat cell RNA spiked in. The subset: FACS-sorted CD8+CD4-CCR7+CD45RA+ naive T cells. The TCR was taken from a human donor in good health. Some libraries in this study had Jurkat cell RNA spiked in. The chain couples TRBV4-3 to TRBJ2-1; 7 bases are shared with TRBD2. This CDR3 reads CASSQEVAGQIHNEQFF. DNA for the CDR3: TGCGCCAGCAGCCAAGAGGTAGCGGGCCAGATCCACAATGAGCAGTTCTTC.